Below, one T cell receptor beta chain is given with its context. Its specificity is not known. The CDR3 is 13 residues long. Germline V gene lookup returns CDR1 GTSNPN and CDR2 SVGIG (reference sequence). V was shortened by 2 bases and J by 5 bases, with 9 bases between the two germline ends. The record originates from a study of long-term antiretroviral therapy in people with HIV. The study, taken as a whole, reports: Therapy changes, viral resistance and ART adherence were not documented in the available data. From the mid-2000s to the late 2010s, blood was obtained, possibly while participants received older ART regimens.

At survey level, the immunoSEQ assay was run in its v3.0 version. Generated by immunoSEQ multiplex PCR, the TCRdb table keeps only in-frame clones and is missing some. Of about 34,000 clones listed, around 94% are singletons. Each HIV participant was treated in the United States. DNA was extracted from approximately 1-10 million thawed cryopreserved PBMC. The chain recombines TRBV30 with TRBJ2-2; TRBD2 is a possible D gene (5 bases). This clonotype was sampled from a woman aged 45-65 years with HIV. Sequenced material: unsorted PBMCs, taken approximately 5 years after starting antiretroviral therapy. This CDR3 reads CAWSKTGTGELFF. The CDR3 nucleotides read TGTGCCTGGAGTAAGACGGGGACCGGGGAGCTGTTTTTT. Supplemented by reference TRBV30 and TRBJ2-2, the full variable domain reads SQTIHQWPATLVQPVGSPLSLECTVEGTSNPNLYWYRQAAGRGLQLLFYSVGIGQISSEVPQNLSASRPQDRQFILSSKKLLLSDSGFYLCAWSKTGTGELFFGEGSRLTVL.